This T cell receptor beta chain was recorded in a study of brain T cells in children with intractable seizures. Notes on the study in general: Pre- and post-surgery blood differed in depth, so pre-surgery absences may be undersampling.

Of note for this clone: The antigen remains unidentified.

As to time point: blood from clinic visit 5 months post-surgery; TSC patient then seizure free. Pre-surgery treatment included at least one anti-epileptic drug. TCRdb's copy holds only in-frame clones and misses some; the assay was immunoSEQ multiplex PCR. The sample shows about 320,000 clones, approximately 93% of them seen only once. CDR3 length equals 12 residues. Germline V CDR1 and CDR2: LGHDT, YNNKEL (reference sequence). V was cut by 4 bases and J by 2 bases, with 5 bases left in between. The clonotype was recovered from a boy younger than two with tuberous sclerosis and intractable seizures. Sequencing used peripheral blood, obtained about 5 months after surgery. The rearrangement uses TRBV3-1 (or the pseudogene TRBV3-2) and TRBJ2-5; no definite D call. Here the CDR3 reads CASSLRQETQYF. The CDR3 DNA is TGTGCCAGCAGCCTACGACAAGAGACCCAGTACTTC.